The clone carrying this TCR beta chain occurred once. Its antigen is not known. The data originate from a study of response to subunit inactivated influenza vaccine. MiXCR, applied by TCRdb to the RT-PCR reads, yields one record per CDR3 protein. The table includes about 610,000 distinct CDR3 sequences, approximately 15% detected once. General study findings and limits: Each seasonal influenza vaccination recruits few new T cells, the authors suggested.

The source was PBMCs from blood, collected 12 days after vaccination. The TCR originated in a man aged 50 to 59 who received an inactivated influenza vaccine.

The CDR3 sequence: CASSLLIPGRYSGANVLTF. As DNA, the CDR3 is TGTGCCAGCAGTCTTCTGATCCCGGGACGGTACTCTGGGGCCAACGTCCTGACTTTC. This chain joins TRBV28 and TRBJ2-6; possibly TRBD1 or TRBD2 for D (5 bases each). This CDR3 region has 19 residues. V shed 5 bases and J shed 0 bases, with 20 bases lying between them. CDR1 and CDR2 from the germline V gene are MDHEN and SYDVKM.